This T cell receptor (beta chain) was retrieved from a study of vaccination and CD4 T cells after COVID-19 (dated by TCRdb to between 2020 and 2023). With regard to the full study: Convalescent patients had a positive SARS-CoV-2 result on nasal swab PCR, and of these patients, several had mild disease and one had severe disease. Post-vaccine blood samples were obtained a median of approximately 70 days after the second vaccine dose, with a range of roughly 14 to 241 days. Culture stimuli were overlapping spike peptide pools from SARS-CoV-2 and from the common cold coronaviruses HCoV-NL63, HCoV-OC43 and HCoV-229E. In some eleven COVID-19 convalescent patients and a handful of infection-naive healthy vaccine recipients, researchers compared the spike-specific CD4+ TCR repertoire from before mRNA vaccination with the repertoire from after. Each participant got two doses of either the Pfizer-BioNTech BNT162b2 vaccine (n=8) or the Moderna mRNA-1273 vaccine (n=2). Post-COVID blood samples from convalescent patients were collected a median of 101 days after diagnosis, with a range of roughly 35 to 180 days. Control cultures used a CEFX viral epitope pool as positive control, an HIV-1 Nef peptide pool as negative control, or no peptide. In the convalescent cohort there were six males and four females, among whom were two Hispanic individuals, seven Caucasians, two Asians and one multiracial person. Overall results and qualifications from the work: An increase in the median number of SARS-CoV-2-reactive clonotypes from 21 after infection to some 40 after vaccination was observed, but the change was not found to be significant. Relatively few convalescent patients were included in the study, and early timepoints after natural infection were not analyzed. Among the post-vaccine SARS-CoV-2-reactive clones in convalescent patients, a median around 90% showed up only after vaccination, which suggests vaccine-specific priming. In convalescent patients, nearly all vaccine-specific clones (304 of 307) were found to be mono-reactive for SARS-CoV-2 spike rather than cross-reactive with common cold coronaviruses.

Receptor amplification or capture employed PCR. DNA from cultured CD4+ T cells underwent TCR sequencing with the Oncomine TCR Beta short-read assay at the Johns Hopkins FTIC core. Genomic DNA was extracted from the cultured CD4+ T cells with the QIAamp micro DNA kit. The Oncomine TCR Beta libraries from cultured CD4+ T cells were pooled using unique dual indexes and then sequenced on an Illumina iSeq 100. Per the authors' processing: Non-productive sequences were removed, and CDR3s that did not start with C, did not end with F or W, or were shorter than 7 amino acids were discarded. The MANAFEST web application identified antigen-specific clonotypes by comparing peptide-stimulated wells against reference wells and other culture wells. For a clone to be called positive, the clone needed an FDR below 0.05, an odds ratio above 5, and a productive frequency above 0.1% in at least two of three replicate wells. Cross-reactive clonotypes were defined as significantly expanded in both SARS-CoV-2 spike wells and at least one common cold coronavirus spike condition. Levenshtein distances (stringdist) and unrooted phylogenetic trees (ape) in R version 3.6.1 were used to assess CDR3 homology. The raw public reads went through TCRdb reprocessing: fastp at Q25, MiXCR clone calling, in-frame beta chains kept. Records with the same CDR3 protein are collapsed into one entry carrying the most frequent genes and DNA. TCRdb's processing, not the authors', yielded these V and J calls. The sample profile shows fewer than 12,000 distinct CDR3 sequences; around a third of them were found once. The ten largest account for 8.8% of the sample.

Counted from cysteine to phenylalanine, this CDR3 has 15 amino acids. Of the read, only the CDR3 DNA is kept; its 45 bases are in frame from base 1. CDR1 and CDR2 (MNHNS, SASEGT) derive from the germline V gene. Trimming takes 5 bases from V and 2 bases from J, and the germline ends sit 10 bases apart. This clonotype was seen a handful of times. Its antigen target is currently unknown. Base qualities were left out, and no much larger clone turns up one base away. The label giving this sample's treatment or condition can be read as: roughly 11-day PBMC culture with coronavirus spike peptide pools or control peptides (ViraFEST assay). The ViraFEST assay was used in the study, in which antigen-specific T cells were expanded with peptide pools and expanded clonotypes were subsequently identified by TCR sequencing. The convalescent patients' positive SARS-CoV-2 PCR tests fell between March and December 2020, which was before the Alpha, Beta and Delta variants emerged in the United States. Each well held some 2 million PBMCs cultured with around 10 ug/ml peptide pools in IMDM containing approximately 5% human AB serum and roughly 9 IU/ml IL-2. Half of the culture medium was replaced with fresh IL-2-containing medium on days 3 and 7. Once the cells had been in culture for around ten days, the EasySep CD4+ T cell isolation kit was used to isolate CD4+ T cells by negative selection. PBMCs were separated from whole blood using Ficoll-Paque Plus gradient centrifugation and then either used fresh or cryopreserved at -140C. Culture conditions were generally each tested in triplicate wells.

This receptor was identified in a human donor who had recovered from COVID-19. Sequencing used CD4+ T cells from blood, cultured in vitro. The sequence is built from TRBV6-1 and TRBJ2-6, with TRBD1 as a weak D call on 5 bases. The nucleotides are TGTGCCAGCAGTCCCCCAGGGACTGGGGCCAACGTCCTGACTTTC. The encoded protein is CASSPPGTGANVLTF.